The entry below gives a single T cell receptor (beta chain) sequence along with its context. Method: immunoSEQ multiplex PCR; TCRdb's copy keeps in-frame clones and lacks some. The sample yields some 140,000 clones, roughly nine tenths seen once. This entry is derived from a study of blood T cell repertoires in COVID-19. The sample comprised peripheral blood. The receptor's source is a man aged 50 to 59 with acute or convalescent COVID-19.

The CDR3 bases are TGTGCCAGCAGCCCCCGGACAGGGGAGTTGAACACTGAAGCTTTCTTT. Protein sequence: CASSPRTGELNTEAFF. The gene calls are TRBV7-2 and TRBJ1-1; 9 positions agree with TRBD1. The CDR3 spans 16 residues. Trimming cost V 5 bases and J 0 bases; bases outside gene matches: 7. CDR1 and CDR2 from the germline V gene are SGHTA and FQGNSA. The full variable domain, rest sourced from reference TRBV7-2 and TRBJ1-1, is GAGVSQSPSNKVTEKGKDVELRCDPISGHTALYWYRQSLGQGLEFLIYFQGNSAPDKSGLPSDRFSAERTGGSVSTLTIQRTQQEDSAVYLCASSPRTGELNTEAFFGQGTRLTVV.